The sequence of this T cell receptor beta chain was determined in a study of control samples from healthy donors and cancer patients (dated by TCRdb to about 2020). Libraries were prepared through the immunoSEQ multiplex PCR assay. Held by TCRdb, this immuneACCESS table contains in-frame sequences only and omits some clones. Under half of the omission traces to an unresolved V gene where checked; the cause of the rest is unknown. The sample includes 100,000 to 150,000 clones, with roughly 92% observed a single time. The ten largest clones take up 0.58% of the sample. As concerns this clone: The antigen it recognizes is unknown. No quality values exist for individual bases; no much larger clone is one base distant.

Clipping removes 10 bases from V and 8 bases from J, with 13 as the unmatched junction base count. Reading from cysteine to phenylalanine, the CDR3 counts 15 amino acids. The only DNA kept is the CDR3, 45 bases in frame from the first base. From the germline V gene, CDR1 is SGHTA and CDR2 is FQGNSA. The sequence was obtained from a man older than 75 with head and neck cancer. The chain couples TRBV7-2 to TRBJ2-1; TRBD2 lines up with 11 middle nucleotides. The material sequenced was PBMCs. The DNA sequence follows: TGTGCCACTACACCCTCGGGACTAGCGGCCGATGAGCAGTTCTTC. This encodes CATTPSGLAADEQFF. Beyond the CDR3, the reference TRBV7-2 and TRBJ2-1 genes provide the residues; the full variable domain reads: GAGVSQSPSNKVTEKGKDVELRCDPISGHTALYWYRQSLGQGLEFLIYFQGNSAPDKSGLPSDRFSAERTGGSVSTLTIQRTQQEDSAVYLCATTPSGLAADEQFFGPGTRLTVL.